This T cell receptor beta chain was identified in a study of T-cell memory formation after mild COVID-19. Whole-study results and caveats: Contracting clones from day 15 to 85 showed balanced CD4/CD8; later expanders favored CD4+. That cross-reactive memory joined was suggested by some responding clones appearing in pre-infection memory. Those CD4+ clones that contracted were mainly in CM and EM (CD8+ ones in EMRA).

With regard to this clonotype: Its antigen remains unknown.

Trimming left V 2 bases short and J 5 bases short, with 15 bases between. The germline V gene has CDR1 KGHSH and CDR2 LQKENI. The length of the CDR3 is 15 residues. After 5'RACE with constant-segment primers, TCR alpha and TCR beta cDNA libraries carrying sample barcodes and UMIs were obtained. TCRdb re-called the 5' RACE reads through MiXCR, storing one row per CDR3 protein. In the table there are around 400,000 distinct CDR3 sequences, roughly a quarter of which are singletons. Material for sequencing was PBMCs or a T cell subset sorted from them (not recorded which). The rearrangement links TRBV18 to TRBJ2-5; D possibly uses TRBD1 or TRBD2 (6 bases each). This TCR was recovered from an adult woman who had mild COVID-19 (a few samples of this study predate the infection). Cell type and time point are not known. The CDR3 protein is CASSPEVGGEETQYF. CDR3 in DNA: TGTGCCAGCTCACCAGAAGTGGGGGGCGAGGAGACCCAGTACTTC.